The 10 T cell receptor beta chains below were found in one sample sequenced in a study of OX40 agonist ivuxolimab in advanced cancers. Repertoires were generated with immunoSEQ multiplex PCR, while TCRdb's copy carries only in-frame clones and drops some. Found here are some 45,000 clones, approximately 80% of them singletons; the top ten hold roughly 2.1%. Material: CD4+ or CD8+ T cells sorted from blood, obtained in a trial of the OX40 agonist ivuxolimab. The receptors here all came from an adult with an advanced solid tumor such as melanoma, head and neck, liver or kidney cancer.

The genes are TRBV2 and TRBJ2-5, with 8 bases aligning to TRBD1. Germline V lookup: CDR1 SNHLY, CDR2 FYNNEI. Losses at the gene ends were 3 bases for V and 5 bases for J; bases not matched to a gene: 8. This CDR3 has 15 residues. CDR3 DNA: TGTGCCAGCAGTGATTGGGCAGGGGGCGGGGAGACCCAGTACTTC. Translation: CASSDWAGGGETQYF.

Only a few counts were recorded for this clone. The rearrangement joins TRBV5-1 to TRBJ2-7; D is unresolved. The CDR3 is made up of 14 amino acids. CDR1 is SGHRS, CDR2 YFSETQ, per germline. The V gene lost 4 bases and the J gene lost 0 bases, with 11 bases spanning the gap. Written as DNA, the CDR3 is TGCGCCAGCAGCCTGGGCCCGCCCTCCTACGAGCAGTACTTC. Encoded protein: CASSLGPPSYEQYF.

DNA for the CDR3: TGTGCCTGGAGTCCGGACAGGGCTGGCGAGCAGTACTTC. It encodes CAWSPDRAGEQYF. This chain links TRBV30 with TRBJ2-7; TRBD1 matches 8 bases. Per the germline V gene, CDR1 is GTSNPN and CDR2 is SVGIG (reference sequence). Unmatched junction bases numbered 6, after V lost 2 bases and J lost 6 bases. The CDR3 sequence is 13 residues long.

The CDR3 sequence: CASSEGSMIGAYEQYF. The DNA of the CDR3 is TGTGCCAGCAGTGAAGGTTCAATGATTGGGGCCTACGAGCAGTACTTC. This rearrangement joins TRBV6-1 to TRBJ2-7; the D is unclear. This CDR3 contains 16 residues. Germline CDR1 and CDR2: MNHNS and SASEGT. V was shortened by 1 base and J by 2 bases, with 15 bases between the two germline ends.

The CDR3 here is CARSPSPDSYEQYF. DNA of the CDR3: TGTGCCAGAAGCCCATCCCCCGACAGCTACGAGCAGTACTTC. The chain combines TRBV7-5 with TRBJ2-7; TRBD1 reflects the table's D call only, with no check against the DNA. TRBV7-5 is assigned pseudogene status. The CDR3 is 14 amino acids.

The J gene is TRBJ1-4, the V gene TRBV19; 8 positions match TRBD1. This CDR3 spans 16 amino acids. Per germline, CDR1 LNHDA and CDR2 SQIVND (reference sequence). V was clipped by 5 bases and J by 8 bases; unmatched bases: 13. DNA for the CDR3: TGTGCCAGTAGTTTGGCCTCGACAGGGGTTGAGGAAAAACTGTTTTTT. It encodes CASSLASTGVEEKLFF.

This chain joins TRBV9 and TRBJ2-1, with D perhaps matching TRBD1 (5 bases). V gave up 4 bases and J gave up 8 bases, with 16 bases separating them. CDR1 is SGDLS, CDR2 YYNGEE, per germline. CDR3 length equals 14 residues. The CDR3 is CASSIHPGIDEQFF. The CDR3 coding sequence is TGTGCCAGCAGCATACACCCAGGGATCGATGAGCAGTTCTTC.

This sequence joins TRBV9 and TRBJ2-1, with 10 bases matching TRBD2. V shed 2 bases and J 4 bases; nucleotides not matched to a gene: 3. Germline V gives CDR1 SGDLS, CDR2 YYNGEE. CDR3 size: 15 residues. The CDR3 DNA is TGTGCCAGCAGCGTGAGCGGGAGGGCGTACAATGAGCAGTTCTTC. It yields the protein CASSVSGRAYNEQFF.

The genes are TRBV5-4 and TRBJ2-7, with TRBD2 identical over 10 bases. Germline V CDR1 and CDR2: SGHNT, YYREEE (reference sequence). The CDR3 covers 15 residues. With V trimmed by 0 bases and J by 2 bases, 2 bases remained unmatched. The CDR3 DNA is TGTGCCAGCAGCTTGGGCGGGACTAGCGCCTACGAGCAGTACTTC. Protein product: CASSLGGTSAYEQYF. Full variable domain (outside the CDR3, taken from reference TRBV5-4 and TRBJ2-7): ETGVTQSPTHLIKTRGQQVTLRCSSQSGHNTVSWYQQALGQGPQFIFQYYREEENGRGNFPPRFSGLQFPNYSSELNVNALELDDSALYLCASSLGGTSAYEQYFGPGTRLTVT.

The V call is TRBV18, the J call TRBJ1-4, with D perhaps matching TRBD1 (5 bases). V gave up 3 bases and J gave up 8 bases, with 13 bases separating them. CDR1 and CDR2 from the germline V gene are KGHSH and LQKENI. The CDR3 has 14 amino acids. CDR3 in amino acids: CASSPGTAREKLFF. The CDR3 bases are TGTGCCAGCTCACCGGGGACGGCACGGGAAAAACTGTTTTTT.